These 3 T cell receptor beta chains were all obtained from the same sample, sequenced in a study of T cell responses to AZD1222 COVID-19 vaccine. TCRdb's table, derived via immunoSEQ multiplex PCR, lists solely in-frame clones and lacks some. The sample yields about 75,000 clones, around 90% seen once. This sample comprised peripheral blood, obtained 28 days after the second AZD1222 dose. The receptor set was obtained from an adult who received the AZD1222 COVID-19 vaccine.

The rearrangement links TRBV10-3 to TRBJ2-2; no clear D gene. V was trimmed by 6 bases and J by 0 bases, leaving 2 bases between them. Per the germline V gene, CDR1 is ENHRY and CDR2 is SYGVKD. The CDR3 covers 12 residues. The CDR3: CAIRANTGELFF. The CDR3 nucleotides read TGTGCCATCAGGGCGAACACCGGGGAGCTGTTTTTT.

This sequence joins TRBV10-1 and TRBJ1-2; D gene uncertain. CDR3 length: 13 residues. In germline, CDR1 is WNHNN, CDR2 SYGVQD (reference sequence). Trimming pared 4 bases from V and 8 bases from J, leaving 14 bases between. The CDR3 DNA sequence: TGCGCCAGCAGTGTCGACACCACCGGGGGCTACACCTTC. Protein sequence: CASSVDTTGGYTF.

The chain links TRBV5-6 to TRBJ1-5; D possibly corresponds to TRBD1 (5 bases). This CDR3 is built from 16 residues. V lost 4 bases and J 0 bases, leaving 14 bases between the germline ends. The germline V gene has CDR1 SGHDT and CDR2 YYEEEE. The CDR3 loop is CASSRSTDYSNQPQHF. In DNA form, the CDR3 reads TGTGCCAGCAGCCGGTCGACAGATTATAGCAATCAGCCCCAGCATTTT.